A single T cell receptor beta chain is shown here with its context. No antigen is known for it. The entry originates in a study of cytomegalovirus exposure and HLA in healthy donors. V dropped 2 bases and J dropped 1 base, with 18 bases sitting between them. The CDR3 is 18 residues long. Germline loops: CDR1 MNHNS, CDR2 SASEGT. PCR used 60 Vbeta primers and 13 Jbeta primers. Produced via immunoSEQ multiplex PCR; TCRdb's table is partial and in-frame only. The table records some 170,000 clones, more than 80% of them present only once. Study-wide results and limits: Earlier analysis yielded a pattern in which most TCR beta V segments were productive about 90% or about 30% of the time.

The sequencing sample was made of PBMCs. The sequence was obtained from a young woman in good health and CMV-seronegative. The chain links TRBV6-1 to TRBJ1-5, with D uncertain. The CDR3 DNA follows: TGTGCCAGCAGTGAACTACCAAAGGCCGGGTTCAGCAATCAGCCCCAGCATTTT. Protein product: CASSELPKAGFSNQPQHF.